This T cell receptor beta chain was identified during a study of a mutant IDH1 vaccine in newly diagnosed glioma. Study details: Earlier therapy was either radiotherapy, temozolomide, or both, and most got both.

The time point here: week 23, last vaccination. The vaccine gave 300 ug of a 20-mer mutant IDH1 peptide subcutaneously per dose. Between the trimmed V and J ends, which lost 3 bases and 0 bases, there was a span of 5 bases. This CDR3 is 13 amino acids long. From germline, CDR1 is SEHNR and CDR2 FQNEAQ (reference sequence). Comments on this clone: Its antigen remains unidentified.

Libraries were prepared by immunoSEQ multiplex PCR; TCRdb keeps only in-frame clonotypes and omits some of them. This repertoire shows tens of thousands of clones, 65% to 80% found once; its top ten account for approximately 5.3%. Sample: PBMCs, taken from a glioma patient whose treatment included an IDH1 peptide vaccine. The sequence derives from a man aged 45 to 65 with glioma. V is TRBV7-9 and J is TRBJ1-1; D is unresolved. CDR3 DNA sequence: TGTGCCAGCAGCTTTGGGTTGAACACTGAAGCTTTCTTT. Translation: CASSFGLNTEAFF.